This TCR beta chain was retrieved from a study of cytomegalovirus exposure and HLA in healthy donors. Whole-study results and caveats: Beyond CMV serostatus, there was no information to go on about immune exposure. As was reported, the HLA-A and HLA-B alleles of most subjects were accurately predicted from TCR beta sequences.

On this clone: Its antigen is currently unknown.

PCR involved 60 Vbeta and 13 Jbeta primers. Assay used: immunoSEQ multiplex PCR; TCRdb lists only in-frame clones, some missing. The sample contains 110,000 to 150,000 clones, 70% to 80% of which appear only once. The CDR3 runs 15 residues. Sequencing was done on a sample of PBMCs. The source of this sequence is a female donor in good health and CMV-seronegative. J is TRBJ1-1 and V is TRBV21-1. TRBV21-1 is annotated as a pseudogene. The CDR3 loop is CASSNRGGGDTEAFF. For the CDR3, the DNA is TGTGCCAGCAGCAATAGGGGGGGTGGGGACACTGAAGCTTTCTTT.